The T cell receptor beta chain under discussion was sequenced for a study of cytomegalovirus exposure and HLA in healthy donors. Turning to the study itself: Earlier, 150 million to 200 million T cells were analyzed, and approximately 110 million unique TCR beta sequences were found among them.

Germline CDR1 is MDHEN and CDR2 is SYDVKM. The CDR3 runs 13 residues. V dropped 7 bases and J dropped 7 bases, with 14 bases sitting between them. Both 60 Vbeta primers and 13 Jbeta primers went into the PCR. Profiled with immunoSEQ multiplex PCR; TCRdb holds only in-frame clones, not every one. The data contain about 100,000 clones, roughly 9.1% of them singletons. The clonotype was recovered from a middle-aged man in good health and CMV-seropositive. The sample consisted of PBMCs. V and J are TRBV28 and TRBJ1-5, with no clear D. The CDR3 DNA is TGTGCCAGCACCAGATCACCGGGGCAGCCCCAGCATTTT. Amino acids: CASTRSPGQPQHF.